This T cell receptor beta chain emerged from a study of patients and donors after allogeneic stem cell transplantation. The CDR3 loop spans 11 amino acids. The germline gives CDR1 DFQATT, CDR2 SNEGSKA (reference sequence). With 5 bases removed from V and 3 bases from J, the gap between germline ends came to 7 bases. Each CDR3 protein gets one entry after TCRdb re-called the RT-PCR reads with MiXCR. Among some 150,000 distinct CDR3 sequences listed, about a third were seen once. The V gene is TRBV20-1, the J gene TRBJ1-1, with D hard to call. This TCR was recovered from a human donor who was either an allogeneic HSCT recipient or a stem cell or donor lymphocyte infusion donor (not recorded which). It is not recorded whose cells these are; they may come from a transplant donor. The sequenced material came from blood, either unsorted or a sorted T cell fraction (not recorded which). This CDR3 is CSADRDTEAFF. CDR3 coding DNA: TGCAGTGCTGACCGGGACACTGAAGCTTTCTTT.